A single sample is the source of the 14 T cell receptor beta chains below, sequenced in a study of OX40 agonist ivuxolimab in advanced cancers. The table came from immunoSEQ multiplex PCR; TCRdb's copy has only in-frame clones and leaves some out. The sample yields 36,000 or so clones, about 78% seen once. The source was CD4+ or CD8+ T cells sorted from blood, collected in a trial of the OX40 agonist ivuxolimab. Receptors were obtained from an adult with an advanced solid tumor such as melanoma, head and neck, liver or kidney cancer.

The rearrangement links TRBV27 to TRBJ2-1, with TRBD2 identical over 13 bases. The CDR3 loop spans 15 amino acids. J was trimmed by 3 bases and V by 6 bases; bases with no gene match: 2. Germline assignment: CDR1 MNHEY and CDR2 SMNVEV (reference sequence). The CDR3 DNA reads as TGTGCCAGCAGCCGACTAGCGGGAGGCTACAATGAGCAGTTCTTC. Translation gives CASSRLAGGYNEQFF.

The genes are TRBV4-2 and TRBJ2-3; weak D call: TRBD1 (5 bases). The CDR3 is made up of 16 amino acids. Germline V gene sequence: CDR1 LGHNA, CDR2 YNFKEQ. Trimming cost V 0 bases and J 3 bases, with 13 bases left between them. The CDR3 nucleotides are TGTGCCAGCAGCCAAGATTCGTCTGGACATACAGATACGCAGTATTTT. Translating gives CASSQDSSGHTDTQYF.

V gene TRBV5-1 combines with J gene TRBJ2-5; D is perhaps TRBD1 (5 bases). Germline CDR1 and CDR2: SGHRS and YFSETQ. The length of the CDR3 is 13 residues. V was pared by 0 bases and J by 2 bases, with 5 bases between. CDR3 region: CASSLGTQETQYF. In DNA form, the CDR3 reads TGCGCCAGCAGCTTGGGGACACAAGAGACCCAGTACTTC. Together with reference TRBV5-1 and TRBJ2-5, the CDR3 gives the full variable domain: KAGVTQTPRYLIKTRGQQVTLSCSPISGHRSVSWYQQTPGQGLQFLFEYFSETQRNKGNFPGRFSGRQFSNSRSEMNVSTLELGDSALYLCASSLGTQETQYFGPGTRLLVL.

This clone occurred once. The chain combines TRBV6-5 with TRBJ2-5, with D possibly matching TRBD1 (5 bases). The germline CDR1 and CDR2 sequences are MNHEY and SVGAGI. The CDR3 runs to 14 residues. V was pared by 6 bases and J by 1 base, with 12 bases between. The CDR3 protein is CASREGVAQETQYF. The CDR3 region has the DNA TGTGCCAGCAGAGAAGGGGTGGCCCAAGAGACCCAGTACTTC.

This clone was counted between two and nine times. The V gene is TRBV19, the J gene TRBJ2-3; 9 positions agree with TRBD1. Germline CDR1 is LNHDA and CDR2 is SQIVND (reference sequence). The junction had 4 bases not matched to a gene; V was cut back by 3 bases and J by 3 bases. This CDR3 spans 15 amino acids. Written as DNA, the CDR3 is TGTGCCAGTAGTATCGGGACAGGGTGGACAGATACGCAGTATTTT. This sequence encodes CASSIGTGWTDTQYF.

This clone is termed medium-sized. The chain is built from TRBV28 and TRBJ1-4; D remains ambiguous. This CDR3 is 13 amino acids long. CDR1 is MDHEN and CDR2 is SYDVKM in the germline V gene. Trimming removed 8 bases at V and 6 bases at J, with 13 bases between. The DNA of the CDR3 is TGTGCCAGCTCCTCATTGAATCATGAAAAACTGTTTTTT. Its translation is CASSSLNHEKLFF.

CDR3 nucleotides: TGTGCCAGCAGTCCATTGGCCGGAGGAGGGAACACTGAAGCTTTCTTT. Translated: CASSPLAGGGNTEAFF. The chain couples TRBV2 to TRBJ1-1; D is uncertain. From germline, CDR1 is SNHLY and CDR2 FYNNEI. The CDR3 extends over 16 amino acids. Trimming left V 5 bases short and J 1 base short, with 17 bases between.

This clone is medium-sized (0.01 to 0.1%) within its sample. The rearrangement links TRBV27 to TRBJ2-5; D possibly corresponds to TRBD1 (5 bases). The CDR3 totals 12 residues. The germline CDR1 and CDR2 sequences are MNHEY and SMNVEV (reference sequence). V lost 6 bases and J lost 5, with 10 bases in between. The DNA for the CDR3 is TGTGCCAGCAGGGGGCATGGGGAGACCCAGTACTTC. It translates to CASRGHGETQYF.

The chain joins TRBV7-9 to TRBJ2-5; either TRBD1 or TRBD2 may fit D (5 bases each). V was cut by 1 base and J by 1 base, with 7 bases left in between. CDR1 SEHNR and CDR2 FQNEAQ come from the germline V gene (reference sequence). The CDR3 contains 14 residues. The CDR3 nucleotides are TGTGCCAGCAGCTTAGTGGGACCCCAAGAGACCCAGTACTTC. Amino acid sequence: CASSLVGPQETQYF. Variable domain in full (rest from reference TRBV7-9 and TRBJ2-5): DTGVSQNPRHKITKRGQNVTFRCDPISEHNRLYWYRQTLGQGPEFLTYFQNEAQLEKSRLLSDRFSAERPKGSFSTLEIQRTEQGDSAMYLCASSLVGPQETQYFGPGTRLLVL.

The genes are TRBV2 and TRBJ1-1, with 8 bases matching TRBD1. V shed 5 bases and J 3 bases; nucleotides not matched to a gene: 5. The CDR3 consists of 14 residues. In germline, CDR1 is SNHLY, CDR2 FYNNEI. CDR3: CASSLGQGDTEAFF. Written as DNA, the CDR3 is TGTGCCAGCAGTCTCGGACAGGGAGACACTGAAGCTTTCTTT.

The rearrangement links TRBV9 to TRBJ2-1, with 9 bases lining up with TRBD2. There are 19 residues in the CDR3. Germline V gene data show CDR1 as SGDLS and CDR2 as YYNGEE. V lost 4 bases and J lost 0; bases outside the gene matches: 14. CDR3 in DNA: TGTGCCAGCAGCCCAGTAGTGCCTAGCGGGGAAAGCTCCTACAATGAGCAGTTCTTC. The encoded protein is CASSPVVPSGESSYNEQFF.

CDR3 region: CASSHGLAGGRNTDTQYF. The DNA of the CDR3 is TGTGCCAGCTCTCATGGGCTAGCGGGAGGGCGAAACACAGATACGCAGTATTTT. This chain joins TRBV28 and TRBJ2-3, with TRBD2 matching over 12 bases. The V gene end was trimmed by 8 bases and the J gene end by 2 bases; junction bases not matched to a gene: 14. This CDR3 region has 18 residues. In germline, CDR1 is MDHEN, CDR2 SYDVKM.

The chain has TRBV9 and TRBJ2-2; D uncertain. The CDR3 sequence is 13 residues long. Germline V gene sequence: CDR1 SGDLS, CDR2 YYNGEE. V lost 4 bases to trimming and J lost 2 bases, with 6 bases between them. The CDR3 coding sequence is TGTGCCAGCAGCCCCCCCAACACCGGGGAGCTGTTTTTT. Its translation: CASSPPNTGELFF.

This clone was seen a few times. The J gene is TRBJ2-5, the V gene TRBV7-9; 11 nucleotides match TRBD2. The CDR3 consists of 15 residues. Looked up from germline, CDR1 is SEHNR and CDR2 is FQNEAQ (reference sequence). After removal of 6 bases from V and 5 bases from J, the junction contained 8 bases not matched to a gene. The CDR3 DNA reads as TGTGCCAGCAGTCGGATAGCGGGAGGGCCCGAGACCCAGTACTTC. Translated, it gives CASSRIAGGPETQYF.